The 25 T cell receptor beta chains in this list originate from one sample, sequenced in a study of blood T cell repertoires in COVID-19. Sequencing was performed with immunoSEQ multiplex PCR; in TCRdb, only in-frame clones are kept and a portion is missing. The sample shows 110,000 to 150,000 clones, over 75% of them seen only once. The sequenced sample consisted of peripheral blood. These receptors originate from a human donor in a cohort sampled during active COVID-19.

The chain carries TRBV5-6 and TRBJ2-2, with a possible D match to TRBD2 (6 bases). V lost 0 bases and J lost 0, with 9 bases in between. The CDR3 sequence is 16 residues long. In germline, CDR1 is SGHDT, CDR2 YYEEEE. CDR3 loop: CASSLVGGPNTGELFF. The CDR3 DNA reads TGTGCCAGCAGCTTGGTGGGGGGTCCGAACACCGGGGAGCTGTTTTTT. The variable domain in full, completed from reference TRBV5-6 and TRBJ2-2, reads DAGVTQSPTHLIKTRGQQVTLRCSPKSGHDTVSWYQQALGQGPQFIFQYYEEEERQRGNFPDRFSGHQFPNYSSELNVNALLLGDSALYLCASSLVGGPNTGELFFGEGSRLTVL.

This chain links TRBV7-9 with TRBJ1-5; 7 bases map to TRBD1. The CDR3 has 15 amino acids. V lost 1 base and J lost 5; bases outside the gene matches: 5. Germline loops: CDR1 SEHNR, CDR2 FQNEAQ (reference sequence). In nucleotides, the CDR3 is TGTGCCAGCAGCTTAGAAGGGGGCATCGATCAGCCCCAGCATTTT. Residues: CASSLEGGIDQPQHF.

The genes are TRBV9 and TRBJ1-6; 8 nucleotides line up with TRBD1. Unmatched junction bases numbered 7, after V lost 1 base and J lost 7 bases. The CDR3 runs to 16 residues. The germline CDR1 and CDR2 sequences are SGDLS and YYNGEE. CDR3 in DNA: TGTGCCAGCAGCGTATCCCTCACAGGGGGAAATTCACCCCTCCACTTT. Translated, it gives CASSVSLTGGNSPLHF.

The V call is TRBV29-1, the J call TRBJ2-7, with 7 bases identical to TRBD2. CDR3 size: 14 residues. The trim removed 4 bases at V and 0 bases at J, leaving 6 bases unmatched. The germline V gene encodes CDR1 SQVTM and CDR2 ANQGSEA. CDR3 loop: CSVGSQRDSYEQYF. The CDR3 DNA reads as TGCAGCGTTGGGTCTCAGCGGGACTCCTACGAGCAGTACTTC.

This chain joins TRBV7-9 and TRBJ2-1, with 8 nucleotides matching TRBD1. Germline CDR1 and CDR2: SEHNR and FQNEAQ (reference sequence). This CDR3 contains 13 residues. Trimming removed 6 bases from V and 6 bases from J; junction bases left unmatched: 4. This CDR3 reads CASRLGQGNEQFF. In DNA form, the CDR3 reads TGTGCCAGCAGACTAGGACAGGGCAATGAGCAGTTCTTC.

The count of this clone is one. The chain is built from TRBV12-1 and TRBJ2-2; the table's D call TRBD2 went unverified against the DNA. TRBV12-1 is assigned pseudogene status. This CDR3 has 17 amino acids. CDR3 coding DNA: TGTGCCAGCAGCTCTCGTTTGGCGGGGGCAAACACCGGGGAGCTGTTTTTT. It specifies CASSSRLAGANTGELFF.

The V call is TRBV4-1, the J call TRBJ2-5, with 16 nucleotides matching TRBD2. From germline, CDR1 is MGHRA and CDR2 YSYEKL. V shed 3 bases and J 5 bases; nucleotides not matched to a gene: 6. The CDR3 sequence is 17 residues long. The DNA of the CDR3 is TGCGCCAGCAGCCAGACCGGGACTAGCGGGAGGGGGGAGACCCAGTACTTC. This gives the protein CASSQTGTSGRGETQYF.

V usage is TRBV9 and J usage is TRBJ1-5; the D gene is possibly TRBD1 (6 bases). The V gene's germline CDR1 is SGDLS and CDR2 YYNGEE. The CDR3 contains 14 residues. The V and J ends lost 3 bases and 6 bases respectively, with 13 bases between them. The CDR3 here is CASSASTGSQPQHF. In DNA, the CDR3 is TGTGCCAGCAGCGCCTCGACAGGATCTCAGCCCCAGCATTTT.

The V gene is TRBV6-2 or TRBV6-3, the J gene TRBJ2-1; maybe TRBD2 (5 bases). Deletions cut 2 bases from V and 5 bases from J, with 13 bases between. The CDR3 extends over 15 amino acids. The germline CDR1 and CDR2 sequences are MNHEY and SVGEGT. The CDR3 protein is CASSYGVEGNNEQFF. The CDR3 DNA follows: TGTGCCAGCAGTTACGGAGTAGAGGGAAACAATGAGCAGTTCTTC.

This chain's CDR3 is CASSMSSTGELFF. Written as DNA, the CDR3 is TGTGCCAGTAGTATGTCGTCCACCGGGGAGCTGTTTTTT. The chain employs TRBV19 and TRBJ2-2, with D uncertain. The V and J ends lost 3 bases and 4 bases respectively, with 6 bases between them. The CDR3 runs 13 residues. The germline CDR1 and CDR2 sequences are LNHDA and SQIVND (reference sequence). Full variable domain (outside the CDR3, taken from reference TRBV19 and TRBJ2-2): DGGITQSPKYLFRKEGQNVTLSCEQNLNHDAMYWYRQDPGQGLRLIYYSQIVNDFQKGDIAEGYSVSREKKESFPLTVTSAQKNPTAFYLCASSMSSTGELFFGEGSRLTVL.

The chain links TRBV5-5 to TRBJ2-5; TRBD1 is a possible D gene (5 bases). CDR1 SGHKS and CDR2 YYEKEE come from the germline V gene (reference sequence). This CDR3 is 14 amino acids long. Deletions cut 4 bases from V and 1 base from J, with 11 bases between. CDR3 in DNA: TGTGCCAGCAGCCATGTAAGGGGCCAAGAGACCCAGTACTTC. It yields the protein CASSHVRGQETQYF.

The V call is TRBV29-1, the J call TRBJ2-7; TRBD1 matches 11 bases. Trimming at V came to 5 bases and at J to 5 bases, leaving 5 bases not matched to a gene. Germline V gene sequence: CDR1 SQVTM, CDR2 ANQGSEA. This CDR3 is 13 amino acids long. CDR3 in DNA: TGCAGCGTTCCGGGACAGGGGGTGAACGAGCAGTACTTC. Its protein is CSVPGQGVNEQYF.

This clone was observed a handful of times. The chain carries TRBV4-2 and TRBJ2-5; D not resolved. V lost 0 bases and J 5 bases, leaving 7 bases between the germline ends. Looked up from germline, CDR1 is LGHNA and CDR2 is YNFKEQ. The CDR3 length is 13 residues. CDR3 amino acids: CASSQEERETQYF. In nucleotides, the CDR3 is TGTGCCAGCAGCCAAGAGGAGAGGGAGACCCAGTACTTC.

In regard to this clone: At the DNA level, this CDR3 is encoded by other sequences in the same sample as well. The chain carries TRBV19 and TRBJ2-1, with TRBD1 matching over 7 bases. From germline, CDR1 is LNHDA and CDR2 SQIVND (reference sequence). The length of the CDR3 is 14 residues. The junction had 0 bases not matched to a gene; V was cut back by 4 bases and J by 0 bases. Here the CDR3 DNA reads TGTGCCAGTAGTAGACAGGGCTCCTACAATGAGCAGTTCTTC. Its translation: CASSRQGSYNEQFF.

This clone has just a few counts. The CDR3 here is CASSPGTAWSYGYTF. In nucleotides, the CDR3 is TGTGCCAGCAGCCCAGGGACAGCCTGGAGCTATGGCTACACCTTC. The chain uses TRBV27 and TRBJ1-2; 7 bases agree with TRBD1. CDR1 and CDR2 (germline): MNHEY, SMNVEV (reference sequence). V lost 6 bases, J lost 4 bases, and 11 bases stayed unmatched. The CDR3 extends over 15 amino acids.

This chain uses TRBV28 with TRBJ2-1; 10 nucleotides agree with TRBD2. The CDR3 is made up of 17 amino acids. The germline gives CDR1 MDHEN, CDR2 SYDVKM. The J segment lost 6 bases and the V segment lost 3 bases, leaving 11 bases of the junction unmatched. For the CDR3, the DNA is TGTGCCAGCAGTTTCATTGGACTAGCGGAGGGGTCCAATGAGCAGTTCTTC. Its translation: CASSFIGLAEGSNEQFF.

This clone has just one count. The rearrangement links TRBV6-1 to TRBJ1-6, with D possibly TRBD1 on 5 matching bases. V was cut by 4 bases and J by 10 bases, with 20 bases left in between. The V gene's germline CDR1 is MNHNS and CDR2 SASEGT. The CDR3 totals 16 residues. CDR3 loop: CASSANIVRAGSPLHF. The CDR3 DNA reads TGTGCCAGCAGTGCCAATATCGTCAGGGCAGGGTCACCCCTCCACTTT.

This rearrangement joins TRBV7-9 to TRBJ1-5; D unclear. This CDR3 has 14 amino acids. Trimming shortened V by 2 bases and J by 2 bases, and 7 bases separated the two germline ends. Germline lookup yields CDR1 SEHNR and CDR2 FQNEAQ (reference sequence). CDR3 residues: CASSLTTGNQPQHF. CDR3 DNA: TGTGCCAGCAGCTTAACAACAGGCAATCAGCCCCAGCATTTT.

The chain recombines TRBV5-1 with TRBJ2-7, with 8 positions matching TRBD2. J was trimmed by 5 bases and V by 3 bases; bases with no gene match: 7. CDR3 size: 14 residues. Germline V gives CDR1 SGHRS, CDR2 YFSETQ. The CDR3 DNA follows: TGCGCCAGCAGCTACAGCGGGAGTTATAACGAGCAGTACTTC. It is translated as CASSYSGSYNEQYF.

This clone was picked up a small number of times. This chain uses TRBV5-1 with TRBJ2-7, with 7 nucleotides matching TRBD1. The CDR3 consists of 15 residues. J was trimmed by 1 base and V by 4 bases; bases with no gene match: 8. Germline CDR1 SGHRS, CDR2 YFSETQ. The CDR3 DNA reads TGCGCCAGCAGCCCCGGGGCAGGGGGATCCTACGAGCAGTACTTC. Translated: CASSPGAGGSYEQYF.

The gene calls are TRBV28 and TRBJ1-2; 7 bases align to TRBD1. Germline lookup yields CDR1 MDHEN and CDR2 SYDVKM. The CDR3 runs 14 residues. V dropped 4 bases and J dropped 4; count of bases not matched to a gene: 6. CDR3 sequence: CASSSDRTVYGYTF. As DNA, the CDR3 is TGTGCCAGCAGTTCGGACAGGACGGTCTATGGCTACACCTTC.

The chain is built from TRBV10-3 and TRBJ2-7; TRBD2 agrees at 14 bases. Looked up from germline, CDR1 is ENHRY and CDR2 is SYGVKD. Losses at the gene ends were 3 bases for V and 7 bases for J; bases not matched to a gene: 5. The CDR3 extends over 15 amino acids. DNA for the CDR3: TGTGCCATCAGTGATCCGGGACTAGCGGGAGTTGAGCAGTACTTC. Residues: CAISDPGLAGVEQYF.

The CDR3 sequence is CASSDRTGTYEQYF. CDR3 nucleotides: TGTGCCAGCTCAGACAGGACAGGGACCTACGAGCAGTACTTC. V gene TRBV18 combines with J gene TRBJ2-7; 8 nucleotides match TRBD1. Losses at the gene ends were 5 bases for V and 2 bases for J; bases not matched to a gene: 5. This CDR3 is built from 14 residues. CDR1 and CDR2 from the germline V gene are KGHSH and LQKENI.

This clone occurred a few times. This chain connects TRBV19 to TRBJ2-7, with 13 bases fitting TRBD2. The CDR3 runs 15 residues. Germline CDR1 and CDR2: LNHDA and SQIVND (reference sequence). The V gene end was trimmed by 3 bases and the J gene end by 3 bases; junction bases not matched to a gene: 2. CDR3 nucleotides: TGTGCCAGTAGTATTGGGACTAGCGGGAACTACGAGCAGTACTTC. Protein sequence: CASSIGTSGNYEQYF. The full variable domain, with the rest looked up from reference TRBV19 and TRBJ2-7, is DGGITQSPKYLFRKEGQNVTLSCEQNLNHDAMYWYRQDPGQGLRLIYYSQIVNDFQKGDIAEGYSVSREKKESFPLTVTSAQKNPTAFYLCASSIGTSGNYEQYFGPGTRLTVT.

The chain has TRBV9 and TRBJ1-4; 7 bases line up with TRBD1. The CDR3 consists of 15 residues. V was clipped by 3 bases and J by 2 bases; unmatched bases: 4. Germline CDR1 reads SGDLS; CDR2 reads YYNGEE. Here the CDR3 reads CASSDGTVTNEKLFF. For the CDR3, the DNA is TGTGCCAGCAGCGATGGGACAGTGACTAATGAAAAACTGTTTTTT.